The table lists the clone carrying this T cell receptor beta chain with many counts. Its target is unknown. RNA transcripts served as the template for amplifying TCR beta CDR3 regions. The HTBI set primed first-round TCR CDR3 RT-PCR. TCRdb reanalysed the multiplex PCR reads using MiXCR and keeps one entry per CDR3 protein. The sample records around 440,000 distinct CDR3 sequences, 15% to 18% being singletons. CDR3 length: 17 residues. V was clipped by 3 bases and J by 5 bases, with 22 bases between them. This sample was included in a study of T cells in Graves' hyperthyroidism and ophthalmopathy. Whole-study findings and limits: Patients with ophthalmopathy were separated from those with stable hyperthyroidism by a 13 V-J model.

J is TRBJ2-5 and V is TRBV12-3 or TRBV12-4, with a possible D match to TRBD1 (6 bases). The source material was blood. The sequence came from a woman aged 18-29 years with Graves' hyperthyroidism. The CDR3 is CASSFLLVWPRGETQYF. The DNA for the CDR3 is TGTGCCAGCAGTTTCCTCCTGGTTTGGCCGAGGGGGGAGACCCAGTACTTC.